This T cell receptor beta chain originates from a study of T cells in Graves' hyperthyroidism and ophthalmopathy. Trimming removed 6 bases at V and 5 bases at J, with 12 bases between. This CDR3 is 13 amino acids long. Germline V gene lookup returns CDR1 MNHEY and CDR2 SMNVEV (reference sequence). The investigators amplified TCR beta CDR3 regions from RNA transcripts. During a first-round RT-PCR of the TCR CDR3, the HTBI primer set was used. MiXCR, run by TCRdb on the multiplex PCR reads, gives a single entry per CDR3 protein. Of over 500,000 distinct CDR3 sequences listed, around 16% are singletons. This clonotype appeared a few times. Clinicians diagnosed patients from clinical symptoms, serum thyroxine and TRAb, thyroid ultrasound and orbital computed tomography.

Sequencing was done on a sample of blood. The chain combines TRBV27 with TRBJ2-3; possible D gene TRBD1, 5 bases. This clonotype was sampled from a woman in her thirties with Graves' ophthalmopathy. The CDR3 bases are TGTGCCAGCAGGGGGCTGGCCAAAGATACGCAGTATTTT. Encoded protein: CASRGLAKDTQYF.